The table lists the clone carrying this T cell receptor beta chain with a few counts. The CDR3 covers 14 residues. Trimming stripped 5 bases from V and 1 base from J, with 11 bases between. TCRdb used MiXCR to reprocess the 5' RACE reads, holding one entry per CDR3 protein. The sample lists 470,000 or so distinct CDR3 sequences; approximately 24% were seen once. These data belong to a study of identical twins. Another study also made use of these data, one on T cells expressing NK-cell markers.

The sample taken for sequencing was CD4+ T cells sorted from blood. The V gene is TRBV12-3 or TRBV12-4, the J gene TRBJ1-1, with D unresolved. The sequence derives from a young woman in good health. The CDR3 sequence: CASSNEQPNTEAFF. The CDR3 bases are TGTGCCAGCAGTAACGAACAGCCGAACACTGAAGCTTTCTTT.